The clone carrying this T cell receptor (beta chain) has more than one count but fewer than ten. The antigen remains unidentified. The source of the sample is a study of blood T cells in healthy people across ages. The germline V and J ends were trimmed by 3 bases and 0 bases, with 6 bases remaining between them. This CDR3 contains 14 residues. Germline CDR1 reads MNHNS; CDR2 reads SASEGT. A second PCR of about 6 to 12 cycles used a sample-barcoded 5' primer and a J-beta primer mix. In TCRdb, the 5' RACE reads were re-called with MiXCR into one record per CDR3 protein. The data show 1.4 million to 1.5 million distinct CDR3 sequences, 42% seen once. Whole-study findings and limits: Expanded clonotype shifts may have been confounded, as the donors had an unknown CMV status.

V and J are TRBV6-1 and TRBJ1-5; no clear D gene. The sample taken for sequencing was blood. The sequence derives from a woman aged 18-29 years in good health. The CDR3 DNA is TGTGCCAGCAGTGATGGCTATAGCAATCAGCCCCAGCATTTT. It codes for CASSDGYSNQPQHF.